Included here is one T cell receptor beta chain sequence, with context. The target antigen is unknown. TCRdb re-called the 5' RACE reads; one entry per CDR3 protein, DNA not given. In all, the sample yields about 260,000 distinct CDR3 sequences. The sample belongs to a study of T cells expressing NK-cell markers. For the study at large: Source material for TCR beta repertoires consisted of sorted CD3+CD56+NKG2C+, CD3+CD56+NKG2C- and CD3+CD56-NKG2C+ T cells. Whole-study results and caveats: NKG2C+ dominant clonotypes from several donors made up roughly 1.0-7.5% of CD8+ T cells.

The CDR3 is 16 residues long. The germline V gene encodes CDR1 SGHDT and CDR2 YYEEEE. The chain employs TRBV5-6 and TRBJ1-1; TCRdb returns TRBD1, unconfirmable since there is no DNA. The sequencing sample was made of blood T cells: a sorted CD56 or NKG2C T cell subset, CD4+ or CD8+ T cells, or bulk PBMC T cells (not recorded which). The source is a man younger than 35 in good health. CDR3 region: CASSRDRGPKNTEAFF.